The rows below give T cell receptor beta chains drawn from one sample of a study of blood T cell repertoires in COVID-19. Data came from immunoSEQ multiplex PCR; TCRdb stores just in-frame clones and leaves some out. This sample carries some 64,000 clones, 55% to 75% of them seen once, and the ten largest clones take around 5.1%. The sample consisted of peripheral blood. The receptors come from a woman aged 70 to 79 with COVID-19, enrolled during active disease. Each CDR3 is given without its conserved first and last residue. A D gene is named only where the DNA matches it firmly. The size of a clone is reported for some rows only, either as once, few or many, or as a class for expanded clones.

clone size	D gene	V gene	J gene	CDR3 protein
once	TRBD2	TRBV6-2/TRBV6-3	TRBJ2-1	ASSWAGTSYNEQF
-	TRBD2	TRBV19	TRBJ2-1	ASSSPGLADSREQF
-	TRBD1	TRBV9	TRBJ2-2	ASSVGQGVAGELF
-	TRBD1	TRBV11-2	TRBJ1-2	ASSLEGTGDNYGYT
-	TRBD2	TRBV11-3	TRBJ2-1	ASSGGTSGISYNEQF
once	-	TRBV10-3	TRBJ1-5	AISEGGANQPQH
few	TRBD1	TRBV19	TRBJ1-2	ASSPRQGAYGYT
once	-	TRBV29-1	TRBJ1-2	SAESNYGYT
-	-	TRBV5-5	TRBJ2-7	ASSLAGQPLYEQY
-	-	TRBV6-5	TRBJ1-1	ASSSASKTEAF
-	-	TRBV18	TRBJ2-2	ASSPKQGPNGELF
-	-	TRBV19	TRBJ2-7	ASSSRGPYEQY
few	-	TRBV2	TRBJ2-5	ASSREAQETQY
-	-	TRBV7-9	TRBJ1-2	ASSPVTYYGYT
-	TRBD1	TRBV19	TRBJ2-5	ASSILRGPQETQY
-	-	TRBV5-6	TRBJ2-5	ASSWLGGESETQY
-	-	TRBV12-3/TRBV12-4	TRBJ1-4	ASSSSGHEKLF
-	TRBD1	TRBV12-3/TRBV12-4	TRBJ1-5	ASSRDRNQPQH
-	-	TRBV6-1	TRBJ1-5	ASSETRQPQH
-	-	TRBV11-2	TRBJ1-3	ASSSLRTAFSGNTIY
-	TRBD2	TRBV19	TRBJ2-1	ASSLSVGLADYNEQF
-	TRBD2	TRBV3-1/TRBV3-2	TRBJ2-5	ASSLNGLAGEETQY
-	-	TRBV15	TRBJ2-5	ATSRGREETQY
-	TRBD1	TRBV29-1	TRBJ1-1	SVENPRGQAEAF
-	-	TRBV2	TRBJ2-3	ASSDWRGLTDTQY
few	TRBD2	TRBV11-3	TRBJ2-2	ASSFRLAGGTGELF
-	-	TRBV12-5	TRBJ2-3	GRRGTDTQY
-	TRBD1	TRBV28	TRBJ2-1	ASSSGAGQGDFRQF
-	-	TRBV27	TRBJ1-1	ASSLMGRGTEAF
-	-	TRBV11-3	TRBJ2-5	ASSLGDNRQETQY
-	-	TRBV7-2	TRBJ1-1	ASSSGVVAF
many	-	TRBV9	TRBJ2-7	ASSPTLLYEQY
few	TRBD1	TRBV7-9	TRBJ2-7	ASSPRAGQGYEQY